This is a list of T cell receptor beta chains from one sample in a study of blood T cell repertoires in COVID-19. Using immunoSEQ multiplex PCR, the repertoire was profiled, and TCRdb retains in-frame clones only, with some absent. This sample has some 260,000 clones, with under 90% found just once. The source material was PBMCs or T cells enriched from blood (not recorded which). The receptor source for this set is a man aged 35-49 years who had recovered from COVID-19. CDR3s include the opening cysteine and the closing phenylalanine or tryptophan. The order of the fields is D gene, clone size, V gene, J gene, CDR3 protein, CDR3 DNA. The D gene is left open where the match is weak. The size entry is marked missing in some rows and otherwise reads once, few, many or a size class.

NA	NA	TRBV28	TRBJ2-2	CASEMSGELFF	TGTGCCAGCGAGATGTCTGGGGAGCTGTTTTTT
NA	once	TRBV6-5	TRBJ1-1	CASSFTEMNTEAFF	TGTGCCAGCAGTTTTACAGAAATGAACACTGAAGCTTTCTTT
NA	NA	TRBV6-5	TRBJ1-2	CASRQGSYGYTF	TGTGCCAGCAGACAGGGATCCTATGGCTACACCTTC
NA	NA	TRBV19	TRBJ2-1	CASSGQRGNEQFF	TGTGCCAGTAGTGGGCAACGGGGCAATGAGCAGTTCTTC
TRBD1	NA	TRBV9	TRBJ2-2	CASSVAPGRRQGNGGELFF	TGTGCCAGCAGCGTAGCTCCGGGTAGGAGACAGGGGAATGGCGGGGAGCTGTTTTTT
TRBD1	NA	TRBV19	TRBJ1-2	CASRKDRGQAYGYTF	TGTGCCAGTAGGAAAGACAGGGGGCAAGCCTATGGCTACACCTTC
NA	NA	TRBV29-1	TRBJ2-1	CSASESSYNEQFF	TGCAGCGCTAGCGAGAGCTCCTACAATGAGCAGTTCTTC
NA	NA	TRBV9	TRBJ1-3	CASSEIYTGNTIYF	TGTGCCAGCAGCGAGATTTACACTGGAAACACCATATATTTT
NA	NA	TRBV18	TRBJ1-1	CASCDTGRTEAFF	TGTGCCAGCTGCGATACAGGGAGAACTGAAGCTTTCTTT
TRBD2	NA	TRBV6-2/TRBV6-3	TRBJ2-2	CASRYAGTRSTGELFF	TGTGCCAGCAGATACGCCGGGACTAGGTCCACCGGGGAGCTGTTTTTT
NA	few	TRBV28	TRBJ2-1	CASSFWGKDNEQFF	TGTGCCAGCAGTTTTTGGGGCAAGGACAATGAGCAGTTCTTC
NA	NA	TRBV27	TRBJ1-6	CASMRQEYNSPLHF	TGTGCCAGCATGCGACAGGAGTATAATTCACCCCTCCACTTT
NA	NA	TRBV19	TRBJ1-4	CASSTSATNEKLFF	TGTGCCAGTAGTACTAGTGCAACTAATGAAAAACTGTTTTTT
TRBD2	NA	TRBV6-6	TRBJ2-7	CASSYDTSGRAGEQYF	TGTGCCAGCAGTTACGACACGAGCGGGAGGGCCGGCGAGCAGTACTTC
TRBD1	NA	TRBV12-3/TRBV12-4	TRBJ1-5	CASTFGTGEPQHF	TGTGCCAGCACCTTCGGGACAGGGGAGCCCCAGCATTTT
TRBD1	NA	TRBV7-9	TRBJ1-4	CASSSRRGQPNEKLFF	TGTGCCAGCAGTTCACGTAGGGGACAGCCAAATGAAAAACTGTTTTTT
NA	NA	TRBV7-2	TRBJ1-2	CASSLDLLPGYGYTF	TGTGCCAGCAGCTTAGATCTGTTACCCGGCTATGGCTACACCTTC
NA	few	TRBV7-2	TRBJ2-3	CASSRTGLTTDTQYF	TGTGCCAGCAGCCGGACTGGTTTGACCACAGATACGCAGTATTTT
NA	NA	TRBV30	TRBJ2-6	CAWTGGANVLTF	TGTGCCTGGACCGGTGGGGCCAACGTCCTGACTTTC
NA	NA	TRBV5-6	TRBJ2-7	CASSLAGQLYEQYF	TGTGCCAGCAGCTTGGCCGGACAGCTCTACGAGCAGTACTTC
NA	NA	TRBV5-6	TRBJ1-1	CASSLGASMNTEAFF	TGTGCCAGCAGCTTGGGGGCCTCTATGAACACTGAAGCTTTCTTT
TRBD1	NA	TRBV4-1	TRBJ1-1	CASSYRTGGTEAFF	TGCGCCAGCAGCTACCGGACAGGGGGGACTGAAGCTTTCTTT
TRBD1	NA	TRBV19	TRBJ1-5	CASSISQGAQPQHF	TGTGCCAGTAGTATTAGTCAGGGGGCTCAGCCCCAGCATTTT
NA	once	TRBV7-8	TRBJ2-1	CASSRTAAQSYNEQFF	TGTGCCAGCAGCAGGACAGCGGCTCAGTCCTACAATGAGCAGTTCTTC
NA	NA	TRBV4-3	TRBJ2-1	CASSRTGPGGAYNEQFF	TGCGCCAGCAGCCGCACGGGCCCCGGGGGAGCTTACAATGAGCAGTTCTTC
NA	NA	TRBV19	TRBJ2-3	CASTMGAGTQYF	TGTGCCAGTACCATGGGTGCAGGTACGCAGTATTTT
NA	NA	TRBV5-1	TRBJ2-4	CASSRDRNQDIQYF	TGCGCCAGCAGCCGCGACAGGAATCAGGACATTCAGTACTTC
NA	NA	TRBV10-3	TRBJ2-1	CAISEFETTYNEQFF	TGTGCCATCAGTGAGTTCGAGACGACTTACAATGAGCAGTTCTTC
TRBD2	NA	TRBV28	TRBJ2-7	CASSFPSGRNPYEQYF	TGTGCCAGCAGTTTCCCTAGCGGGAGGAACCCCTACGAGCAGTACTTC
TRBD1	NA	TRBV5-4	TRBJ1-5	CASSRDRGSGQPQHF	TGTGCCAGCAGCCGTGACAGGGGGTCGGGTCAGCCCCAGCATTTT
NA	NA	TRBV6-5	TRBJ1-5	CASREGVSNQPQHF	TGTGCCAGCAGAGAGGGGGTCAGCAATCAGCCCCAGCATTTT
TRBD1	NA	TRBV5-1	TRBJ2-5	CASSSRQGEETQYF	TGCGCCAGCAGCTCTAGACAGGGGGAAGAGACCCAGTACTTC
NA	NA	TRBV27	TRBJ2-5	CASRSGVEETQYF	TGTGCCAGCCGATCCGGAGTGGAGGAGACCCAGTACTTC
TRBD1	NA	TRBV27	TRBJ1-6	CASSLTGGSPLHF	TGTGCCAGCAGTTTAACAGGGGGTTCACCCCTCCACTTT
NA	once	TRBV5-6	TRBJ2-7	CASSLGAIGQPISTYEQYF	TGTGCCAGCAGCTTGGGGGCAATAGGACAGCCGATTTCCACCTACGAGCAGTACTTC
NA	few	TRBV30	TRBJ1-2	CAWSAGGSGYTF	TGTGCCTGGAGTGCGGGGGGGAGTGGCTACACCTTC
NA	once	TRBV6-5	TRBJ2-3	CASSYSRGDTQYF	TGTGCCAGCAGTTACTCCCGGGGGGATACGCAGTATTTT
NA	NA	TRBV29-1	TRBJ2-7	CSVEERDRSSYEQYF	TGCAGCGTTGAAGAGCGGGACCGGAGCTCCTACGAGCAGTACTTC
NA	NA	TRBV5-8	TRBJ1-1	CASSLGGTFEAFF	TGTGCCAGCAGCTTGGGTGGGACTTTTGAAGCTTTCTTT
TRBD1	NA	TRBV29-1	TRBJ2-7	CSVGTGTGYEQYF	TGCAGCGTTGGGACCGGGACAGGGTACGAGCAGTACTTC
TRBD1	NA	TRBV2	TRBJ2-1	CASSDQGAPGEQFF	TGTGCCAGCAGTGACCAGGGGGCGCCCGGTGAGCAGTTCTTC
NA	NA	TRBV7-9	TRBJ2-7	CASSQAASEQYF	TGTGCCAGCAGCCAAGCAGCGAGCGAGCAGTACTTC
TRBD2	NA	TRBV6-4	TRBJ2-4	CASSETSGGAKNIQYF	TGTGCCAGCAGTGAGACTAGCGGGGGGGCCAAAAACATTCAGTACTTC
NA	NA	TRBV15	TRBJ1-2	CATSRVLAANYGYTF	TGTGCCACCAGCAGAGTACTGGCGGCTAACTATGGCTACACCTTC
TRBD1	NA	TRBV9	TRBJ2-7	CASSVGDRTYEQYF	TGTGCCAGCAGCGTAGGGGACAGGACCTACGAGCAGTACTTC